The TCR beta chain under discussion was sequenced for a study of response to subunit inactivated influenza vaccine. Study results and caveats: A suggestion made by the authors is that each seasonal influenza vaccination recruits few new T cells.

This clonotype showed up just a few times. As yet, its antigen is unknown. TCRdb called the RT-PCR reads again in MiXCR, with one record for every CDR3 protein. This table holds more than 150,000 distinct CDR3 sequences, roughly 8.7% found once. Deletions cut 1 base from V and 3 bases from J, with 13 bases between. Germline V gives CDR1 SEHNR, CDR2 FQNEAQ (reference sequence). CDR3 size: 15 residues. The rearrangement links TRBV7-9 to TRBJ2-7; tentatively, D is TRBD2 (5 bases). The material sequenced was non-naive T cells sorted from PBMCs, taken on the day of vaccination. The receptor's source is a man in his forties or fifties who received an inactivated influenza vaccine. The CDR3 region is CASSLVSGGHYEQYF. The CDR3 bases are TGTGCCAGCAGCTTAGTCTCTGGCGGGCACTACGAGCAGTACTTC.